Listed here are 23 T cell receptor beta chains from one sample, sequenced in a study of blood T cell repertoires in COVID-19 (TCRdb year 2020). Receptor libraries were prepared by the immunoSEQ multiplex PCR assay. TCRdb obtained this table from immuneACCESS and retained in-frame rearrangements with V and J assigned. These tables miss some clones; where compared with another copy, unresolved V genes account for less than half of the shortfall, and the remainder is unexplained. The sample contains 250,000 or so clones, roughly 89% of them found a single time. The ten largest clones represent roughly 4.5% of the sample. The specimen was peripheral blood. The source of these receptors is a woman aged 40 to 50 who had recovered from COVID-19.

This clone was recorded a few times. The chain combines TRBV7-2 with TRBJ2-6; D is uncertain. The length of the CDR3 is 16 residues. Germline CDR1 reads SGHTA; CDR2 reads FQGNSA. The V and J ends lost 1 base and 0 bases respectively, with 7 bases between them. The CDR3 loop reads CASSLDAHSGANVLTF. CDR3 nucleotides: TGTGCCAGCAGCTTAGACGCGCACTCTGGGGCCAACGTCCTGACTTTC.

This rearrangement joins TRBV18 to TRBJ2-3, with 7 positions matching TRBD1. The V segment lost 6 bases and the J segment 3 bases; nucleotides outside the gene matches: 6. Germline lookup yields CDR1 KGHSH and CDR2 LQKENI. The CDR3 totals 14 residues. CDR3 amino acids: CASSDRVLTDTQYF. The CDR3 DNA sequence: TGTGCCAGCTCTGACAGGGTTCTAACAGATACGCAGTATTTT.

V is TRBV7-7 and J is TRBJ2-3; 9 bases agree with TRBD2. J gave up 6 bases and V 5 bases, and 6 bases lay outside the gene matches. The CDR3 extends over 14 amino acids. Germline CDR1 and CDR2: SSHAT and FNYEAQ (reference sequence). The CDR3: CASSLASGEDTQYF. The CDR3 region has the DNA TGTGCCAGCAGCCTTGCTAGCGGGGAGGATACGCAGTATTTT.

V and J are TRBV15 and TRBJ2-6; no firm D call. CDR1 and CDR2 from the germline V gene are LNHNV and YYDKDF (reference sequence). This CDR3 has 15 residues. Between the trimmed V and J ends, which lost 3 bases and 4 bases, there was a span of 10 bases. The CDR3 loop is CATSRRLGGANVLTF. As DNA, the CDR3 is TGTGCCACCAGCAGGAGACTTGGGGGGGCCAACGTCCTGACTTTC.

This chain joins TRBV28 and TRBJ1-5; 11 nucleotides align to TRBD1. Germline CDR1 reads MDHEN; CDR2 reads SYDVKM. The length of the CDR3 is 15 residues. J was trimmed by 1 base and V by 8 bases; bases with no gene match: 4. The CDR3 loop is CASAGTGGSNQPQHF. DNA for the CDR3: TGTGCCAGCGCCGGGACAGGGGGAAGCAATCAGCCCCAGCATTTT.

This clone was seen only a few times. This sequence joins TRBV5-1 and TRBJ2-3; 10 positions match TRBD2. CDR3 length equals 15 residues. Germline loops: CDR1 SGHRS, CDR2 YFSETQ. Losses at the gene ends were 2 bases for V and 6 bases for J; bases not matched to a gene: 6. The CDR3, as DNA: TGCGCCAGCAGCTTATCCGGGACTAGCGACGATACGCAGTATTTT. It is translated as CASSLSGTSDDTQYF.

The V gene is TRBV7-9, the J gene TRBJ2-3; the D gene is possibly TRBD2 (6 bases). This CDR3 has 15 amino acids. Trimming removed 4 bases from V and 1 base from J, with 12 bases in between. Germline CDR1 reads SEHNR; CDR2 reads FQNEAQ (reference sequence). The CDR3 nucleotides read TGTGCCAGCAGCTACTCAATAGCGGGCACAGATACGCAGTATTTT. Protein sequence: CASSYSIAGTDTQYF.

This clone was detected only once. This chain joins TRBV28 and TRBJ2-7, with TRBD1 matching over 12 bases. Germline V gives CDR1 MDHEN, CDR2 SYDVKM. J lost 5 bases, V lost 8 bases, and 10 bases had no gene match. This CDR3 has 15 residues. The CDR3 spells CASCLAGQGANEQYV. DNA of the CDR3: TGTGCCAGCTGTCTAGCGGGACAGGGGGCGAACGAGCAGTACGTC.

V usage is TRBV24-1 and J usage is TRBJ1-1, with 7 bases fitting TRBD1. Looked up from germline, CDR1 is KGHDR and CDR2 is SFDVKD. The CDR3 runs to 15 residues. Losses at the gene ends were 2 bases for V and 7 bases for J; bases not matched to a gene: 9. CDR3 nucleotide sequence: TGTGCCACCAGTGATTCCTTAGACAGGGCAAATGAAGCTTTCTTT. This gives the protein CATSDSLDRANEAFF.

V gene TRBV28 combines with J gene TRBJ2-6; 16 nucleotides match TRBD2. The CDR3 length is 22 residues. The germline V gene has CDR1 MDHEN and CDR2 SYDVKM. V lost 4 bases to trimming and J lost 0 bases; unmatched junction nucleotides: 12. The CDR3 protein is CASSSAPGLAGGVTSGANVLTF. CDR3 DNA sequence: TGTGCCAGCAGTTCGGCCCCGGGACTAGCGGGAGGGGTGACCTCTGGGGCCAACGTCCTGACTTTC.

The J gene is TRBJ1-5, the V gene TRBV7-8; D unclear. This CDR3 is 12 amino acids long. Trimming pared 1 base from V and 8 bases from J, leaving 6 bases between. Germline CDR1 is SGHVS and CDR2 is FQNEAQ. In DNA, the CDR3 is TGTGCCAGCAGCTTAGTAGCAGAGCCCCAGCATTTT. Translating gives CASSLVAEPQHF.

The CDR3 sequence is CASSERGRFGNTIYF. As DNA, the CDR3 is TGTGCCAGCAGTGAAAGGGGCAGGTTTGGAAACACCATATATTTT. The chain uses TRBV2 and TRBJ1-3; perhaps TRBD1 as D (5 bases). This CDR3 region has 15 residues. Trimming removed 2 bases at V and 3 bases at J, with 11 bases between. CDR1 and CDR2 from the germline V gene are SNHLY and FYNNEI.

This chain connects TRBV25-1 to TRBJ1-2, with 7 bases lining up with TRBD1. Germline trimming cut 7 bases from V and 6 bases from J; bases unmatched to any gene: 5. The CDR3 consists of 12 residues. CDR1 and CDR2 from the germline V gene are MGHDK and SYGVNS. CDR3 DNA: TGTGCCAGCACGGGACAGCTTGATGGCTACACCTTC. Residues: CASTGQLDGYTF.

CDR3 protein: CASSPGTYQETQYF. The CDR3 bases are TGTGCCAGCAGCCCCGGGACTTACCAAGAGACCCAGTACTTC. The rearrangement joins TRBV5-4 to TRBJ2-5; D may be TRBD2 (6 bases). V dropped 4 bases and J dropped 0 bases, with 10 bases sitting between them. CDR3 size: 14 residues. Germline CDR1 SGHNT, CDR2 YYREEE (reference sequence).

This chain connects TRBV30 to TRBJ2-3; D gene ambiguous. Germline CDR1 GTSNPN, CDR2 SVGIG (reference sequence). The germline V and J ends were trimmed by 4 bases and 1 base, with 12 bases remaining between them. The CDR3 runs 14 residues. The CDR3 sequence: CAWIQAYGTDTQYF. The CDR3, as DNA: TGTGCCTGGATCCAAGCGTACGGCACAGATACGCAGTATTTT.

This clone was found once. The chain couples TRBV6-5 to TRBJ2-2; the D is unclear. The CDR3 runs to 11 residues. Trimming removed 11 bases from V and 9 bases from J, with 13 bases in between. Germline V gene lookup returns CDR1 MNHEY and CDR2 SVGAGI. This CDR3 reads CAVSLTRELFF. In DNA, the CDR3 is TGTGCCGTTTCTCTAACCAGGGAGCTGTTTTTT.

CDR3 in amino acids: CASEVRALREQFF. The DNA for the CDR3 is TGTGCCAGCGAGGTGAGAGCGTTACGTGAGCAGTTCTTC. The rearrangement joins TRBV12-3 or TRBV12-4 to TRBJ2-1; D is ambiguous. The CDR3 loop spans 13 amino acids. V was trimmed by 8 bases and J by 9 bases, leaving 17 bases between them.

This clone has a single count. This chain links TRBV13 with TRBJ2-7; 7 bases are a match to TRBD2. The CDR3 totals 11 residues. Germline V CDR1 and CDR2: PRHDT, FYEKMQ (reference sequence). Trimming cost V 6 bases and J 7 bases; bases outside gene matches: 3. In DNA, the CDR3 is TGTGCCAGCAGGCAAGCGGGGGAGCAGTACTTC. It encodes CASRQAGEQYF.

The chain employs TRBV10-2 and TRBJ2-2; the D gene is possibly TRBD2 (5 bases). Germline CDR1 and CDR2: WSHSY and SAAADI. This CDR3 is 13 amino acids long. The V gene lost 4 bases and the J gene lost 7 bases, with 10 bases spanning the gap. The CDR3 DNA follows: TGCGCCAGCAGTGGGATTAGCGTCGGGGAGCTGTTTTTT. Translating gives CASSGISVGELFF.

The chain has TRBV19 and TRBJ2-2; tentatively, D is TRBD1 (6 bases). Trimming took 3 bases from V and 1 from J, leaving 15 bases between them. This CDR3 is 17 amino acids long. Germline lookup yields CDR1 LNHDA and CDR2 SQIVND (reference sequence). CDR3: CASSMDQGQENTGELFF. CDR3 DNA: TGTGCCAGTAGTATGGATCAGGGGCAGGAGAACACCGGGGAGCTGTTTTTT.

J is TRBJ2-1 and V is TRBV19; 7 positions match TRBD1. CDR1 is LNHDA and CDR2 is SQIVND in the germline V gene (reference sequence). This CDR3 has 13 amino acids. Germline trimming cut 4 bases from V and 8 bases from J; bases unmatched to any gene: 5. The CDR3 sequence: CASSKTGLDEQFF. CDR3 in DNA: TGTGCCAGTAGTAAGACAGGGTTGGATGAGCAGTTCTTC.

This chain connects TRBV4-1 to TRBJ2-2; D unclear. Germline-derived CDR1 and CDR2 are MGHRA and YSYEKL. The ends were cut back, 0 bases at V and 2 bases at J, with 7 bases in the middle. The CDR3 length is 15 residues. The CDR3: CASSQEQTNTGELFF. CDR3 DNA: TGCGCCAGCAGCCAAGAACAAACCAACACCGGGGAGCTGTTTTTT.

V gene TRBV4-1 combines with J gene TRBJ1-1; D is unclear. This CDR3 region has 14 residues. Germline lookup yields CDR1 MGHRA and CDR2 YSYEKL. V was clipped by 0 bases and J by 1 base, with 6 bases between them. CDR3 protein: CASSQDKRNTEAFF. CDR3 coding DNA: TGCGCCAGCAGCCAAGATAAGAGGAACACTGAAGCTTTCTTT.